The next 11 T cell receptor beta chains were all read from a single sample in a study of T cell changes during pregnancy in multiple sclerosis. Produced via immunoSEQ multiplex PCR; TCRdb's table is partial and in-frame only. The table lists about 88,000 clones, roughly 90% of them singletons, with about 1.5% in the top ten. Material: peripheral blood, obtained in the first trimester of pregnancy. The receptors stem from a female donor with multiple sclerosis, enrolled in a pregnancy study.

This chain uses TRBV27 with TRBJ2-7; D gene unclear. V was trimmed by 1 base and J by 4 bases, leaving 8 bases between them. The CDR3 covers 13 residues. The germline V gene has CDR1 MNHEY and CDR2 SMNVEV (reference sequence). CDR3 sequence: CASSLFQAYEQYF. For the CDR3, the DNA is TGTGCCAGCAGTTTATTCCAAGCATACGAGCAGTACTTC.

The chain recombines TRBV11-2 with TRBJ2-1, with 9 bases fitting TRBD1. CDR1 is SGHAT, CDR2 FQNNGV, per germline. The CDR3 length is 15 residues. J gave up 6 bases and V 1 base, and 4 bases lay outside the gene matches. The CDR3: CASSLGDRAGNEQFF. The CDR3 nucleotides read TGTGCCAGCAGCTTAGGGGACAGGGCGGGCAATGAGCAGTTCTTC. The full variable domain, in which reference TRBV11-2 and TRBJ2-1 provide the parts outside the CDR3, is EAGVAQSPRYKIIEKRQSVAFWCNPISGHATLYWYQQILGQGPKLLIQFQNNGVVDDSQLPKDRFSAERLKGVDSTLKIQPAKLEDSAVYLCASSLGDRAGNEQFFGPGTRLTVL.

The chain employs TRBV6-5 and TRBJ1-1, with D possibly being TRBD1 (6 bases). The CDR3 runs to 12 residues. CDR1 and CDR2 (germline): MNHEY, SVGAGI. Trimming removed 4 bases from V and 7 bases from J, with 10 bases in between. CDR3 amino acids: CASSSGQIEAFF. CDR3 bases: TGTGCCAGCAGTTCCGGACAGATTGAAGCTTTCTTT.

For the CDR3, the DNA is TGTGCCAGCAGCCGGACTAGCGGGAGTACCAGCACAGATACGCAGTATTTT. Protein: CASSRTSGSTSTDTQYF. The chain couples TRBV7-8 to TRBJ2-3, with TRBD2 identical over 13 bases. CDR3 length: 17 residues. V was clipped by 5 bases and J by 0 bases; unmatched bases: 5. CDR1 is SGHVS and CDR2 is FQNEAQ in the germline V gene. The whole variable domain, filled in from reference TRBV7-8 and TRBJ2-3, reads GAGVSQSPRYKVAKRGQDVALRCDPISGHVSLFWYQQALGQGPEFLTYFQNEAQLDKSGLPSDRFFAERPEGSVSTLKIQRTQQEDSAVYLCASSRTSGSTSTDTQYFGPGTRLTVL.

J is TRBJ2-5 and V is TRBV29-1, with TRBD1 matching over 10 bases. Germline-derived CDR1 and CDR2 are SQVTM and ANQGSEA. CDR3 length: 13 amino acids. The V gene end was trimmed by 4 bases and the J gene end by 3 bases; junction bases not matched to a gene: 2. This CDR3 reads CSVGQGAKETQYF. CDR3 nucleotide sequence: TGCAGCGTTGGACAGGGGGCAAAAGAGACCCAGTACTTC.

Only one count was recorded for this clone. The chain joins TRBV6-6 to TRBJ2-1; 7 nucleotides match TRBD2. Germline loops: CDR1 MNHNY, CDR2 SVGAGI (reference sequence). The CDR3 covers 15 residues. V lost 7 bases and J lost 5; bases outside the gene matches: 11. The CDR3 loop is CASKGGGSGNNEQFF. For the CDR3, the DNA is TGTGCCAGCAAGGGAGGCGGGAGCGGAAACAATGAGCAGTTCTTC.

CDR3 DNA sequence: TGTGCCATCAGGCTGGGTGGGGCTGACTACGAGCAGTACTTC. Protein: CAIRLGGADYEQYF. The chain joins TRBV10-3 to TRBJ2-7; D possibly corresponds to TRBD1 (5 bases). In germline, CDR1 is ENHRY, CDR2 SYGVKD. The CDR3 has 14 residues. The ends were cut back, 6 bases at V and 3 bases at J, with 15 bases in the middle.

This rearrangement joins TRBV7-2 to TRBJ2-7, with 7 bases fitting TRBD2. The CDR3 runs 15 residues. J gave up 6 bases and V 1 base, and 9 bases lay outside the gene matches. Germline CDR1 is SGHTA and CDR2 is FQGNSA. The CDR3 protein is CASSLGASGPVEQYF. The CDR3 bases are TGTGCCAGCAGCTTAGGGGCTAGCGGACCCGTCGAGCAGTACTTC.

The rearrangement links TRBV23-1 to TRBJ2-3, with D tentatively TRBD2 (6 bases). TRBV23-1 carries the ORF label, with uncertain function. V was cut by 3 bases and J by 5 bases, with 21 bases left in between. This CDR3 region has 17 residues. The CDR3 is CASSHLVRWGVEDTQYF. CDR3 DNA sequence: TGCGCCAGCAGTCACCTCGTCCGGTGGGGGGTTGAAGATACGCAGTATTTT.

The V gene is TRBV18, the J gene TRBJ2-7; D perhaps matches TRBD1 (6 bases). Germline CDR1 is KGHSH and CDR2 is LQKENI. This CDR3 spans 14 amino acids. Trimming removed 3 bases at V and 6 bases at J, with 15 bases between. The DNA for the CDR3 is TGTGCCAGCTCACCTTGGGGGCAAAATTCCGAGCAGTACTTC. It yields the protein CASSPWGQNSEQYF.

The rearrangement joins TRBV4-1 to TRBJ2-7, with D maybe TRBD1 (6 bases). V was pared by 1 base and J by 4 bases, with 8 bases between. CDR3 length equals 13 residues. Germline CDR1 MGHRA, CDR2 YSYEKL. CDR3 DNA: TGCGCCAGCAGCCAAGGGGGGCCTTACGAGCAGTACTTC. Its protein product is CASSQGGPYEQYF.